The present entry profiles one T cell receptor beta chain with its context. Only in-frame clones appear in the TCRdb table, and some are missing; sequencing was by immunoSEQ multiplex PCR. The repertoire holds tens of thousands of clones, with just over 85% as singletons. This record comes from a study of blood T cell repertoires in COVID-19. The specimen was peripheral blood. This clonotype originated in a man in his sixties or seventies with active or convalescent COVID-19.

CDR3 bases: TGTGCCAGCAGTACAACGGGGGGGGTTCAGCCCCAGCATTTT. It specifies CASSTTGGVQPQHF. The chain recombines TRBV6-5 with TRBJ1-5; the D gene is possibly TRBD1 (5 bases). Germline CDR1 is MNHEY and CDR2 is SVGAGI. CDR3 size: 14 residues. V was trimmed by 5 bases and J by 6 bases, leaving 14 bases between them.